The entry that follows covers one T cell receptor (beta chain) sequence. The target antigen is unknown. These data come from a study of cytomegalovirus exposure and HLA in healthy donors. Study-wide findings and caveats: On later analysis, the bulk of CMV-associated TCR beta chains appeared to be HLA-restricted. Most observed TCR sequences were rare, whereas some public TCRs were detected in many donors. A further, later analysis showed that HLA-associated TCR beta chains (compared with equally common others) were more clonally expanded.

The CDR3 runs 16 residues. In germline, CDR1 is SGDLS, CDR2 YYNGEE. V shed 3 bases, J shed 4 bases, and the junction held 9 bases outside the gene matches. Vbeta (60) and Jbeta (13) primers were used in the PCR. Repertoires were generated with immunoSEQ multiplex PCR, while TCRdb's copy carries only in-frame clones and drops some. This sample carries roughly 180,000 clones, 80% to 90% of them seen once, and the ten largest clones take 9.3%. This TCR derives from a man between 18 and 29 years old in good health and CMV-seropositive. Input material: PBMCs. This rearrangement joins TRBV9 to TRBJ1-2; 10 positions match TRBD1. The CDR3 spells CASSATGTGVPYGYTF. In DNA, the CDR3 is TGTGCCAGCAGCGCGACCGGGACAGGGGTCCCCTATGGCTACACCTTC.